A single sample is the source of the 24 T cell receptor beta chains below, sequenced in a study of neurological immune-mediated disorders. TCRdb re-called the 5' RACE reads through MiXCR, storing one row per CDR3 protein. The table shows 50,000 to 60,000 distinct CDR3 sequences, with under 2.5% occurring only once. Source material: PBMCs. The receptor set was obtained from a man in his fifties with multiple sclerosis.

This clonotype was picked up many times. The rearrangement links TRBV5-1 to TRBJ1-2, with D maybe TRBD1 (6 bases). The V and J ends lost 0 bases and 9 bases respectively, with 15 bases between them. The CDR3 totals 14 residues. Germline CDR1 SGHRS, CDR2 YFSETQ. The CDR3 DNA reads TGCGCCAGCAGCTTGGTTCCAGGGGAATATCGCTACACCTTC. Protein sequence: CASSLVPGEYRYTF. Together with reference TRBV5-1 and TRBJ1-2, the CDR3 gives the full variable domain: KAGVTQTPRYLIKTRGQQVTLSCSPISGHRSVSWYQQTPGQGLQFLFEYFSETQRNKGNFPGRFSGRQFSNSRSEMNVSTLELGDSALYLCASSLVPGEYRYTFGSGTRLTVV.

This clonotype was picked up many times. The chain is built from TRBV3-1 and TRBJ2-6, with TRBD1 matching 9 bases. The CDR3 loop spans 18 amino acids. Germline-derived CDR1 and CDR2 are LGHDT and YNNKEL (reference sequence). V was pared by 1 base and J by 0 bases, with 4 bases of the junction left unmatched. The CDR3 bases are TGTGCCAGCAGCCAAGCGGGGACAGGGTCCTCTGGGGCCAACGTCCTGACTTTC. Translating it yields CASSQAGTGSSGANVLTF.

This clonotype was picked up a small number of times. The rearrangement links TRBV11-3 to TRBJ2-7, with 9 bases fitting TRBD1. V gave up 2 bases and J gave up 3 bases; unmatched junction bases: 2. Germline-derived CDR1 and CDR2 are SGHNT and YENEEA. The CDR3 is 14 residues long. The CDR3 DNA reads TGTGCCAGCAGCTTAAGGGGACAGGGCTACGAGCAGTACTTC. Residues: CASSLRGQGYEQYF. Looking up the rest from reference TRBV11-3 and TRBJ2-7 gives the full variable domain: EAGVVQSPRYKIIEKKQPVAFWCNPISGHNTLYWYLQNLGQGPELLIRYENEEAVDDSQLPKDRFSAERLKGVDSTLKIQPAELGDSAVYLCASSLRGQGYEQYFGPGTRLTVT.

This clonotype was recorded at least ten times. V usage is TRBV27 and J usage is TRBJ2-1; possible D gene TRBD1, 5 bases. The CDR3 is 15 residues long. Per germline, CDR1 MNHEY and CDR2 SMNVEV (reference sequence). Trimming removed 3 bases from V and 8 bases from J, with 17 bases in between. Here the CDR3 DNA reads TGTGCCAGCAGTTTTCAGGCAGGGATCACGGATGAGCAGTTCTTC. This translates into CASSFQAGITDEQFF.

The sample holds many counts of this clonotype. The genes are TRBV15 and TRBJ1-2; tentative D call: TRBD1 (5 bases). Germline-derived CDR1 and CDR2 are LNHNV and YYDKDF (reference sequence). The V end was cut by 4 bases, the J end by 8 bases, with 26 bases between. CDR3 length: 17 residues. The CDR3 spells CATSTETERITFRGYTF. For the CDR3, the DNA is TGTGCCACCAGCACCGAGACAGAGAGAATAACCTTTCGGGGCTACACCTTC.

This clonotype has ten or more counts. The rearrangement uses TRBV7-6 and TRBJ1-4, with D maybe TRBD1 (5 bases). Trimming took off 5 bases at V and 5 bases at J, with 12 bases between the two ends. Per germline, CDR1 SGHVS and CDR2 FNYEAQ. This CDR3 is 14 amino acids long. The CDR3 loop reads CASSPPGVNEKLFF. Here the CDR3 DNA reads TGTGCCAGCAGCCCTCCGGGGGTAAATGAAAAACTGTTTTTT.

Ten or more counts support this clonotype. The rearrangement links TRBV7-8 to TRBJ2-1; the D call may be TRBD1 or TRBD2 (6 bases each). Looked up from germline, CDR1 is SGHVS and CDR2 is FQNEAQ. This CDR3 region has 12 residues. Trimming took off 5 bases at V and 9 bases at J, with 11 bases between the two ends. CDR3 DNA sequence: TGTGCCAGCAGCGAACAGGGAGGTGAGCAGTTCTTC. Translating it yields CASSEQGGEQFF.

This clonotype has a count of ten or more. CDR3 sequence: CASSLAPTGELFF. CDR3 bases: TGCGCCAGCAGCTTGGCCCCCACCGGGGAGCTGTTTTTT. The chain joins TRBV5-1 to TRBJ2-2; the D is unclear. The CDR3 has 13 amino acids. Germline lookup yields CDR1 SGHRS and CDR2 YFSETQ. Trimming removed 0 bases at V and 4 bases at J, with 4 bases between.

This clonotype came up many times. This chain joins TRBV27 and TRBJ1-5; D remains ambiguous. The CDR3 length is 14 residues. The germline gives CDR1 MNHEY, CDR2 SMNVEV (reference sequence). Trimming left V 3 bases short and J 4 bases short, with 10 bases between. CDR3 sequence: CASSFRSGNQPQHF. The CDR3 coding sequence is TGTGCCAGCAGTTTTAGGAGTGGGAATCAGCCCCAGCATTTT.

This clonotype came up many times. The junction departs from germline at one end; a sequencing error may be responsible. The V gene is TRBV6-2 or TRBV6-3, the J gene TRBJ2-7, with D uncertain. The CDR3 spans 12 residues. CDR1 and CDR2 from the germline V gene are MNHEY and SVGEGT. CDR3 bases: TGTGCCAGCAGCTACTCTGGGGATGGGCAGTACTTC. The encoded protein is CASSYSGDGQYF.

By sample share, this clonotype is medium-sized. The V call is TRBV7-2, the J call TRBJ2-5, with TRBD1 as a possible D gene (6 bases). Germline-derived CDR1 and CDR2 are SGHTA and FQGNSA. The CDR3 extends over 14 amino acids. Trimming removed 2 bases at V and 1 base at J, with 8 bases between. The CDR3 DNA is TGTGCCAGCAGCTTAACAGGGATCCAAGAGACCCAGTACTTC. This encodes CASSLTGIQETQYF.

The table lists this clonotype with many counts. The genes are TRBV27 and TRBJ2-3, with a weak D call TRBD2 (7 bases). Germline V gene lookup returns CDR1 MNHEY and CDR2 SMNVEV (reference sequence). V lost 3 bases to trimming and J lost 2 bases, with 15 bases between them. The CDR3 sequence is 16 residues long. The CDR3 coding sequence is TGTGCCAGCAGTTTCAGGCGGGGGCCCACCACAGATACGCAGTATTTT. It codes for CASSFRRGPTTDTQYF.

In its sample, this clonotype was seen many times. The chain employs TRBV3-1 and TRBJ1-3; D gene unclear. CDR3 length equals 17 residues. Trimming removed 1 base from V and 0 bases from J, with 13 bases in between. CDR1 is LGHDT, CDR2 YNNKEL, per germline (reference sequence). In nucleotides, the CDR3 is TGTGCCAGCAGCCAAGGGCAGGATTCTTCCTCTGGAAACACCATATATTTT. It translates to CASSQGQDSSSGNTIYF.

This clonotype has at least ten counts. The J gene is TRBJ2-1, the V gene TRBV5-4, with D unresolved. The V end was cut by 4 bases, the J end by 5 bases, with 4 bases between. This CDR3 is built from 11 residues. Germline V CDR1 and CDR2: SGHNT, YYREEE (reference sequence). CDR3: CASSADNEQFF. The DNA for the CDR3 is TGTGCCAGCAGCGCCGACAATGAGCAGTTCTTC.

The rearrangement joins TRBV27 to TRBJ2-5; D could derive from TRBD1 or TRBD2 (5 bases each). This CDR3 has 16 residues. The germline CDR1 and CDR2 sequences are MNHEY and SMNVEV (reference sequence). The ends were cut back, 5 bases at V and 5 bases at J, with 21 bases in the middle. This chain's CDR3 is CASSPYGTPKRETQYF. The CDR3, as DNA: TGTGCCAGCAGTCCGTACGGGACCCCGAAAAGGGAGACCCAGTACTTC.

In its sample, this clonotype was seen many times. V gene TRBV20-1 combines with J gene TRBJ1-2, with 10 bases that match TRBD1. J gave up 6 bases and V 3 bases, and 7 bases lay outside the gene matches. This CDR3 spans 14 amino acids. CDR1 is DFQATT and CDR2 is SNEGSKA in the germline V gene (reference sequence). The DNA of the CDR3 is TGCAGTGCTAGGGTGACAGGGGGCGCGGATGGCTACACCTTC. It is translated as CSARVTGGADGYTF.

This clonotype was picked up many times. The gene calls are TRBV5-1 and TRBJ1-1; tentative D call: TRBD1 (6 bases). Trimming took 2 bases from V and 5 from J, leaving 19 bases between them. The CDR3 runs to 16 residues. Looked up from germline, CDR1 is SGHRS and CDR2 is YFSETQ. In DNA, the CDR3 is TGCGCCAGCAGCTTCGTTCTCGGGGGGGCTGGGACTGAAGCTTTCTTT. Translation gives CASSFVLGGAGTEAFF.

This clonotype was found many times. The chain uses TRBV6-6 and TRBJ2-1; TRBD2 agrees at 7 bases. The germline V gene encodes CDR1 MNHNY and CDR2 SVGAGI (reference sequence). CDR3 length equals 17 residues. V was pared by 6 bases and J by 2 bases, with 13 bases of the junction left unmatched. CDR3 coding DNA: TGTGCCAGCAGCCTCCGGGGAGGGCGGGTAACCTACAATGAGCAGTTCTTC. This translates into CASSLRGGRVTYNEQFF.

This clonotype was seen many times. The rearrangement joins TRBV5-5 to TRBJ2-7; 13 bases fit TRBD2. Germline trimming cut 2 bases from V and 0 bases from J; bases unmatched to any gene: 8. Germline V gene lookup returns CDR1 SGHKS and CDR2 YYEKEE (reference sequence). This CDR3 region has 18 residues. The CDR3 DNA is TGTGCCAGCAGCTTCGGACTAGCGGGGGCGCATCGCTCCTACGAGCAGTACTTC. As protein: CASSFGLAGAHRSYEQYF.

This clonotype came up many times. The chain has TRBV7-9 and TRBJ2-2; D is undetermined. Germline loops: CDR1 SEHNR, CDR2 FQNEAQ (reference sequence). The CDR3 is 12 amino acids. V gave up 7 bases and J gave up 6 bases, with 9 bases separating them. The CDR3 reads CASNSPAGELFF. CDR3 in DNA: TGTGCCAGCAACTCCCCGGCCGGGGAGCTGTTTTTT. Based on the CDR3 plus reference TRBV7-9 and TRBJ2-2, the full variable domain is DTGVSQNPRHKITKRGQNVTFRCDPISEHNRLYWYRQTLGQGPEFLTYFQNEAQLEKSRLLSDRFSAERPKGSFSTLEIQRTEQGDSAMYLCASNSPAGELFFGEGSRLTVL.

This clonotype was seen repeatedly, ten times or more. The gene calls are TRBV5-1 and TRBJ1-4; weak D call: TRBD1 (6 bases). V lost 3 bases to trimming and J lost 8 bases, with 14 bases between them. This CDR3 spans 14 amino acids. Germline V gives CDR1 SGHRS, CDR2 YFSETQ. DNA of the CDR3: TGCGCCAGCAGCTCAGGACAGCGGGGCGAAAAACTGTTTTTT. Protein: CASSSGQRGEKLFF.

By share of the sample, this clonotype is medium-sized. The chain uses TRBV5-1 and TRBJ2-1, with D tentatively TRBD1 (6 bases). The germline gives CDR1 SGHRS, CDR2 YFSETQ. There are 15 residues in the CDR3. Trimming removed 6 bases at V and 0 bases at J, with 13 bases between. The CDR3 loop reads CASNTQGPSYNEQFF. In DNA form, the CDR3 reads TGCGCCAGCAATACACAGGGACCCTCCTACAATGAGCAGTTCTTC.

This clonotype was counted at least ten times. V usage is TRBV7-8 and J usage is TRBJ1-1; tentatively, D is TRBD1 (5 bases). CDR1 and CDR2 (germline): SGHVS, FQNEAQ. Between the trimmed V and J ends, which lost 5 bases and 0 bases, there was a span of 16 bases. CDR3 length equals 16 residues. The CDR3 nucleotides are TGTGCCAGCAGCCCTTGGGACGTTCCGCTGAACACTGAAGCTTTCTTT. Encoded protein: CASSPWDVPLNTEAFF.

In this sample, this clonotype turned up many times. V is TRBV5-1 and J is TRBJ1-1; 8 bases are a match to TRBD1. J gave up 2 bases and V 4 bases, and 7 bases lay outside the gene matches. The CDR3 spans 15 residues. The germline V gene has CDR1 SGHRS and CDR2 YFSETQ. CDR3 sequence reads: CASSADGTGNTEAFF. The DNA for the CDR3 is TGCGCCAGCAGCGCGGACGGGACAGGCAACACTGAAGCTTTCTTT.